A single TCR beta chain is shown here with its context. Its specificity is unknown. An end of the junction does not agree with germline; a read error may underlie this. In the source study's methods: CDR3 differences across clinicopathological groups were used to build a distant-metastasis classifier for papillary thyroid cancer. TCRdb re-processed the PCR reads through MiXCR. TCRdb, not the original authors, processed these V and J calls. The table has over 15,000 clones, 20% to 25% seen once. Each patient came to thyroid surgery without any prior treatment (of any kind). This entry is derived from a study of metastatic and nonmetastatic thyroid tumors. Turning to the study itself: Samples came from malignant and benign thyroid patients, and repertoires were compared across blood and tumor or nodule tissue. Study-level points and caveats: Versus benign nodules, malignant thyroid tumors reportedly had significantly higher TCR beta diversity, in blood and tumor.

The TCR was taken from a male donor with papillary thyroid cancer or a benign thyroid nodule (not recorded which). Some clones in this sample may be carry-over from other donors' samples. Sequenced sample: tumor tissue.

The CDR3 DNA reads as TGCGCCAGCAGCTTGTCGGAGGGCATGGGTGGCGAGCATTACTTC. It translates to CASSLSEGMGGEHYF. This chain joins TRBV5-1 and TRBJ2-7, with D possibly being TRBD2 (6 bases). The CDR3 loop spans 15 amino acids. The germline gives CDR1 SGHRS, CDR2 YFSETQ.